These 23 T cell receptor beta chains share one sample of origin, sequenced in a study of T cells in Graves' hyperthyroidism and ophthalmopathy. Amplified TCR beta CDR3 regions derived from RNA transcripts. Using the HTBI primer set, a first-round RT-PCR was run on the TCR CDR3. TCRdb called the multiplex PCR reads again in MiXCR, with one record for every CDR3 protein. The sample records about 260,000 distinct CDR3 sequences, around 25% being singletons. The material sequenced was blood. Receptor source: a man in his forties or fifties with Graves' hyperthyroidism that later progressed to Graves' ophthalmopathy.

There are many counts of this clonotype. The chain joins TRBV20-1 to TRBJ1-5, with D maybe TRBD1 (6 bases). The CDR3 runs to 14 residues. The germline V gene has CDR1 DFQATT and CDR2 SNEGSKA (reference sequence). Trimming took 5 bases from V and 0 from J, leaving 11 bases between them. The CDR3 sequence is CSAWGGYSNQPQHF. The CDR3 nucleotides are TGCAGTGCTTGGGGGGGCTATAGCAATCAGCCCCAGCATTTT.

This clonotype was found many times. The chain links TRBV25-1 to TRBJ2-7; D remains ambiguous. V shed 3 bases and J shed 3 bases, with 6 bases lying between them. Germline V gene data show CDR1 as MGHDK and CDR2 as SYGVNS. The CDR3 contains 12 residues. CDR3 DNA: TGTGCCAGCAGTGAGCATAACTACGAGCAGTACTTC. Protein sequence: CASSEHNYEQYF.

There are many counts of this clonotype. J is TRBJ1-1 and V is TRBV30; D perhaps matches TRBD1 (6 bases). Germline V CDR1 and CDR2: GTSNPN, SVGIG (reference sequence). The CDR3 contains 17 residues. V was cut by 0 bases and J by 1 base, with 18 bases left in between. The CDR3 nucleotides are TGTGCCTGGAGTGTGCCATACAGGGTTGGCTGGAACACTGAAGCTTTCTTT. Its protein is CAWSVPYRVGWNTEAFF. Based on the CDR3 plus reference TRBV30 and TRBJ1-1, the full variable domain is SQTIHQWPATLVQPVGSPLSLECTVEGTSNPNLYWYRQAAGRGLQLLFYSVGIGQISSEVPQNLSASRPQDRQFILSSKKLLLSDSGFYLCAWSVPYRVGWNTEAFFGQGTRLTVV.

This clonotype was counted at least ten times. J is TRBJ1-2 and V is TRBV5-1; no firm D call. The CDR3 loop spans 13 amino acids. The V gene's germline CDR1 is SGHRS and CDR2 YFSETQ. The V gene lost 4 bases and the J gene lost 2 bases, with 9 bases spanning the gap. CDR3 sequence: CASSPPGNYGYTF. CDR3 nucleotide sequence: TGCGCCAGCAGCCCTCCTGGAAACTATGGCTACACCTTC.

V is TRBV24-1 and J is TRBJ2-7; no definite D call. The V end was cut by 9 bases, the J end by 0 bases, with 11 bases between. This CDR3 spans 13 amino acids. Germline V gene data show CDR1 as KGHDR and CDR2 as SFDVKD. The CDR3 here is CATVTTSSYEQYF. Here the CDR3 DNA reads TGTGCCACCGTAACGACATCCTCCTACGAGCAGTACTTC.

Ten or more counts support this clonotype. The chain couples TRBV2 to TRBJ2-5; 7 nucleotides line up with TRBD1. The CDR3 loop spans 15 amino acids. Per the germline V gene, CDR1 is SNHLY and CDR2 is FYNNEI. V trimming: 7 bases; J trimming: 2 bases; junction bases outside the gene matches: 10. The CDR3 loop reads CASTSRGGVQETQYF. CDR3 bases: TGTGCCAGCACCTCACGAGGGGGCGTTCAAGAGACCCAGTACTTC.

In this sample, this clonotype turned up many times. This rearrangement joins TRBV30 to TRBJ2-7, with a tentative D call TRBD2 (6 bases). The CDR3 is 13 amino acids. With 3 bases removed from V and 6 bases from J, the gap between germline ends came to 15 bases. Germline values: CDR1 GTSNPN, CDR2 SVGIG (reference sequence). CDR3 in amino acids: CAWSAVGAGEQYF. In DNA, the CDR3 is TGTGCCTGGAGCGCCGTGGGAGCGGGCGAGCAGTACTTC.

This clonotype was seen ten or more times. For the CDR3, the DNA is TGTGCCATCAGTGAGAAGACGGCGGGCTATGGCTACACCTTC. Its protein is CAISEKTAGYGYTF. J is TRBJ1-2 and V is TRBV10-3, with D uncertain. Per the germline V gene, CDR1 is ENHRY and CDR2 is SYGVKD. This CDR3 has 14 amino acids. Between the trimmed V and J ends, which lost 2 bases and 4 bases, there was a span of 11 bases.

This clonotype was seen once. This chain joins TRBV6-2 or TRBV6-3 and TRBJ2-5; tentatively, D is TRBD1 (6 bases). This CDR3 has 15 amino acids. V was pared by 7 bases and J by 2 bases, with 17 bases between. CDR1 and CDR2 from the germline V gene are MNHEY and SVGEGT. CDR3 DNA sequence: TGTGCCAGCACTGACCTAATCGGACAGCAAGAGACCCAGTACTTC. Its translation is CASTDLIGQQETQYF.

This clonotype was found many times. The J gene is TRBJ2-7, the V gene TRBV19; 7 bases line up with TRBD1. The V and J ends lost 4 bases and 5 bases, in that order; junction bases with no gene match: 5. The V gene's germline CDR1 is LNHDA and CDR2 SQIVND (reference sequence). There are 13 residues in the CDR3. This CDR3 reads CASSTSGGDEQYF. CDR3 DNA sequence: TGTGCCAGTAGTACCTCAGGGGGTGACGAGCAGTACTTC.

As DNA, the CDR3 is TGTGCCAGCAGCCCCCGTGCGACAGAAGTTTTCTACGAGCAGTACTTC. This gives the protein CASSPRATEVFYEQYF. V is TRBV11-2 and J is TRBJ2-7; possible D gene TRBD1, 5 bases. CDR1 is SGHAT, CDR2 FQNNGV, per germline. The length of the CDR3 is 16 residues. Trimming removed 5 bases from V and 3 bases from J, with 20 bases in between.

Many counts were recorded for this clonotype. The chain couples TRBV3-1 to TRBJ2-5; the match to TRBD1 covers 9 bases. Looked up from germline, CDR1 is LGHDT and CDR2 is YNNKEL (reference sequence). The CDR3 contains 15 residues. The junction had 7 bases not matched to a gene; V was cut back by 1 base and J by 7 bases. CDR3: CASSQASDRGATQYF. As DNA, the CDR3 is TGTGCCAGCAGCCAAGCGTCGGACAGGGGTGCGACCCAGTACTTC.

In its sample, this clonotype was seen many times. V usage is TRBV6-5 and J usage is TRBJ1-1, with a tentative D call TRBD1 (5 bases). The V and J ends lost 0 bases and 1 base respectively, with 9 bases between them. Looked up from germline, CDR1 is MNHEY and CDR2 is SVGAGI. The CDR3 length is 15 residues. DNA for the CDR3: TGTGCCAGCAGTTACTCGATGACAGCGAACACTGAAGCTTTCTTT. This codes for CASSYSMTANTEAFF.

In this sample, this clonotype turned up many times. This chain uses TRBV20-1 with TRBJ2-7, with 10 bases fitting TRBD2. Trimming took 7 bases from V and 5 from J; bases not matched to a gene: 8. CDR3 size: 13 residues. Germline assignment: CDR1 DFQATT and CDR2 SNEGSKA (reference sequence). The CDR3 bases are TGCAGTGTCCAAAGCGGGAGGGCCGACGAGCAGTACTTC. Translation gives CSVQSGRADEQYF.

This clonotype has a single count. The chain is built from TRBV6-5 and TRBJ1-1, with D hard to call. Looked up from germline, CDR1 is MNHEY and CDR2 is SVGAGI. V was shortened by 0 bases and J by 1 base, with 15 bases between the two germline ends. The CDR3 length is 17 residues. This CDR3 reads CASSYSIGLRGNTEAFF. The CDR3, as DNA: TGTGCCAGCAGTTACTCGATCGGGTTACGGGGGAACACTGAAGCTTTCTTT.

V is TRBV11-2 and J is TRBJ1-2, with D possibly matching TRBD1 (5 bases). Germline values: CDR1 SGHAT, CDR2 FQNNGV. The CDR3 runs to 14 residues. V was clipped by 3 bases and J by 6 bases, with 14 bases between them. The CDR3 spells CASSFSGRGDGYTF. For the CDR3, the DNA is TGTGCCAGCAGCTTTTCAGGGAGGGGAGATGGCTACACCTTC.

This clonotype showed up many times. The CDR3 loop is CASTADVAKNIQYF. The CDR3 DNA follows: TGTGCCAGCACTGCGGATGTGGCCAAAAACATTCAGTACTTC. The V call is TRBV11-2, the J call TRBJ2-4, with D hard to call. Germline-derived CDR1 and CDR2 are SGHAT and FQNNGV. This CDR3 spans 14 amino acids. Between the trimmed V and J ends, which lost 7 bases and 1 base, there was a span of 11 bases.

The rearrangement joins TRBV12-3 or TRBV12-4 to TRBJ2-7; 7 bases are a match to TRBD2. V trimming: 0 bases; J trimming: 2 bases; junction bases outside the gene matches: 4. This CDR3 spans 15 amino acids. The CDR3 sequence: CASSLAGGGAYEQYF. CDR3 in DNA: TGTGCCAGCAGTTTAGCTGGGGGAGGGGCCTACGAGCAGTACTTC.

The chain joins TRBV13 to TRBJ2-5; 11 nucleotides line up with TRBD1. Germline values: CDR1 PRHDT, CDR2 FYEKMQ (reference sequence). The CDR3 loop spans 17 amino acids. The V and J ends lost 0 bases and 4 bases, in that order; junction bases with no gene match: 7. The CDR3 DNA reads as TGTGCCAGCAGCTTAGGCGCCTCCGGGACAGGGGGAGAGACCCAGTACTTC. This sequence encodes CASSLGASGTGGETQYF.

There are many counts of this clonotype. The CDR3 region is CASRRSGSFGGELFF. In DNA, the CDR3 is TGTGCCAGCCGCCGTAGCGGGAGTTTCGGCGGGGAGCTGTTTTTT. The chain is built from TRBV12-3 or TRBV12-4 and TRBJ2-2, with 9 nucleotides matching TRBD2. V trimming: 8 bases; J trimming: 7 bases; junction bases outside the gene matches: 11. The CDR3 runs to 15 residues.

This clonotype was seen ten or more times. The chain recombines TRBV4-1 with TRBJ2-2, with 8 positions matching TRBD2. This CDR3 comprises 15 residues. Germline V gives CDR1 MGHRA, CDR2 YSYEKL. The ends lost 3 bases at V and 7 bases at J; junction bases unmatched: 7. The CDR3 DNA reads TGCGCCAGCAGCCAGGAGCGGGAGTTCTTCGGGGAGCTGTTTTTT. Amino acids: CASSQEREFFGELFF.

The CDR3 nucleotides are TGTGCCAGCACCTTACTAGGGGTCTCCTACGAGCAGTACTTC. It is translated as CASTLLGVSYEQYF. This chain connects TRBV12-3 or TRBV12-4 to TRBJ2-7; either TRBD1 or TRBD2 may fit D (5 bases each). The CDR3 spans 14 residues. V was clipped by 7 bases and J by 0 bases, with 13 bases between them.

This clonotype was detected many times. The CDR3 nucleotides are TGTGCCAGCTCACCACCAGTATTTATTGAAGCTTTCTTT. The encoded protein is CASSPPVFIEAFF. The rearrangement links TRBV18 to TRBJ1-1; no clear D. Trimming removed 0 bases from V and 7 bases from J, with 9 bases in between. Germline CDR1 and CDR2: KGHSH and LQKENI. The CDR3 is made up of 13 amino acids.